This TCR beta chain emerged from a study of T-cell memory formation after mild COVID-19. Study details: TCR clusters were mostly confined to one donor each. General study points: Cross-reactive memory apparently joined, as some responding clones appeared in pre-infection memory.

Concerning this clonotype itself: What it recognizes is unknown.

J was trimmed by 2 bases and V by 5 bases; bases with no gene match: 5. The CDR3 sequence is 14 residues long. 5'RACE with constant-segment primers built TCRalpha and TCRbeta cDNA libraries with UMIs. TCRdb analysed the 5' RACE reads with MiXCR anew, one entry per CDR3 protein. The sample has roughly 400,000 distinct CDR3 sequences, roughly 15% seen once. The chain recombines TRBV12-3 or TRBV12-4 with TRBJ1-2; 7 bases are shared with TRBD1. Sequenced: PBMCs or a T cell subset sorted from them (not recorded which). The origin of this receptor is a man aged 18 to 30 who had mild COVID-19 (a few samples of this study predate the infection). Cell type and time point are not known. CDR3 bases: TGTGCCAGCAGTCCGATGACAGGGAACTATGGCTACACCTTC. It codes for CASSPMTGNYGYTF.